The 6 T cell receptor beta chains reported below all come from one sample, sequenced in a study of blood T cell repertoires in COVID-19. Assay used: immunoSEQ multiplex PCR; TCRdb lists only in-frame clones, some missing. The sample includes 100,000 to 150,000 clones, less than 90% seen only once; the top ten take under 1.5%. The sequenced sample consisted of peripheral blood. These receptors all come from a man in his sixties with acute or convalescent COVID-19.

The chain recombines TRBV28 with TRBJ1-6; TRBD1 might be the D (5 bases). Germline V gene data show CDR1 as MDHEN and CDR2 as SYDVKM. The CDR3 runs 15 residues. The germline V and J ends were trimmed by 8 bases and 0 bases, with 11 bases remaining between them. The CDR3 protein is CASAGGGSYNSPLHF. The DNA of the CDR3 is TGTGCCAGCGCCGGGGGGGGCTCCTATAATTCACCCCTCCACTTT.

A single count supports this clone. The chain's CDR3 is CASRVSLWGRDTQYF. CDR3 bases: TGTGCCAGCAGAGTATCCCTGTGGGGCAGAGATACGCAGTATTTT. The rearrangement joins TRBV2 to TRBJ2-3; D perhaps matches TRBD1 (5 bases). Germline CDR1 is SNHLY and CDR2 is FYNNEI. The CDR3 consists of 15 residues. Trimming pared 6 bases from V and 5 bases from J, leaving 18 bases between. Complete variable domain (other parts from reference TRBV2 and TRBJ2-3): EPEVTQTPSHQVTQMGQEVILRCVPISNHLYFYWYRQILGQKVEFLVSFYNNEISEKSEIFDDQFSVERPDGSNFTLKIRSTKLEDSAMYFCASRVSLWGRDTQYFGPGTRLTVL.

The chain has TRBV19 and TRBJ1-1, with no clear D. This CDR3 has 13 amino acids. CDR1 and CDR2 (germline): LNHDA, SQIVND (reference sequence). Trimming removed 4 bases at V and 1 base at J, with 7 bases between. The CDR3 sequence is CASSNSKNTEAFF. CDR3 DNA sequence: TGTGCCAGTAGTAACTCAAAGAACACTGAAGCTTTCTTT.

This chain uses TRBV30 with TRBJ1-6; possibly TRBD1 for D (6 bases). Germline V gives CDR1 GTSNPN, CDR2 SVGIG (reference sequence). Between the trimmed V and J ends, which lost 3 bases and 8 bases, there was a span of 17 bases. The CDR3 is 15 amino acids. DNA for the CDR3: TGTGCCTGGAGACCCCTACGAGGGGGTTATTCACCCCTCCACTTT. Translation: CAWRPLRGGYSPLHF.

The table lists this clone with a few counts. The genes are TRBV5-1 and TRBJ2-2; 7 bases are shared with TRBD2. Per the germline V gene, CDR1 is SGHRS and CDR2 is YFSETQ. CDR3 size: 16 residues. V dropped 4 bases and J dropped 1; count of bases not matched to a gene: 7. CDR3 sequence reads: CASSPRTSMNTGELFF. The CDR3, as DNA: TGCGCCAGCAGCCCTCGGACTAGTATGAACACCGGGGAGCTGTTTTTT.

This chain joins TRBV7-9 and TRBJ1-2, with 9 bases fitting TRBD1. CDR1 is SEHNR and CDR2 is FQNEAQ in the germline V gene (reference sequence). This CDR3 spans 15 amino acids. The J segment lost 8 bases and the V segment lost 1 base, leaving 8 bases of the junction unmatched. The DNA of the CDR3 is TGTGCCAGCAGCTTAGAGTCGGGACAGGGCGGCGGCTACACCTTC. Its protein product is CASSLESGQGGGYTF.